The 3 T cell receptor beta chains in this list originate from one sample, sequenced in a study of T cells in localized non-small cell lung cancer. Produced via immunoSEQ multiplex PCR; TCRdb's table is partial and in-frame only. This sample has approximately 60,000 clones; about 90% occur once, and the top ten carry almost 2%. The sample in question was peripheral blood, obtained before any cancer treatment. These TCRs come from a woman aged 35 to 70 with stage I lung adenocarcinoma.

Written as DNA, the CDR3 is TGTGCCAGCAGCACAATGGGGGTTAGTGGGGCCAACGTCCTGACTTTC. Its protein product is CASSTMGVSGANVLTF. The V call is TRBV7-9, the J call TRBJ2-6, with D perhaps being TRBD1 or TRBD2 (5 bases each). The CDR3 runs 16 residues. CDR1 is SEHNR and CDR2 is FQNEAQ in the germline V gene (reference sequence). Trimming removed 5 bases from V and 3 bases from J, with 14 bases in between.

This chain uses TRBV5-1 with TRBJ2-5, with D unresolved. V was pared by 4 bases and J by 1 base, with 11 bases between. The CDR3 is 14 amino acids. The V gene's germline CDR1 is SGHRS and CDR2 YFSETQ. Here the CDR3 DNA reads TGCGCCAGCAGCACCGAAAGAGGCCAAGAGACCCAGTACTTC. This sequence encodes CASSTERGQETQYF.

The count of this clone is one. This chain joins TRBV27 and TRBJ2-1; D uncertain. Per the germline V gene, CDR1 is MNHEY and CDR2 is SMNVEV (reference sequence). The CDR3 sequence is 12 residues long. V lost 8 bases and J 4 bases, leaving 9 bases between the germline ends. CDR3 nucleotides: TGTGCCAGCCCACCTCGATACAATGAGCAGTTCTTC. Protein product: CASPPRYNEQFF.